This record looks at one T cell receptor (beta chain) sequence and its context. Only Caucasian adults living in Nashville, Tennessee made up the donor group. CD4+ cells yielded CD45RA+ naive and CD45RA-negative memory subsets. This sample is drawn from a study of shared clonotypes between healthy human individuals. Study-level information: CD8 memory received one plate per donor, CD8 naive two, CD4 memory three and CD4 naive three.

The data were produced by immunoSEQ multiplex PCR, yet TCRdb's version contains in-frame clones alone and is incomplete. The table records about 980,000 clones, 70% to 85% of them present only once. The CDR3 is made up of 17 amino acids. The germline V gene encodes CDR1 MDHEN and CDR2 SYDVKM. V was trimmed by 5 bases and J by 0 bases, leaving 17 bases between them. The chain combines TRBV28 with TRBJ1-5, with D perhaps matching TRBD1 (6 bases). The material sequenced was memory CD4+ T cells sorted from blood. Subset: CD45RA-negative fraction. The TCR sequence derives from a man aged 18 to 35 in good health. The CDR3 sequence is CASSTGGEKYSNQPQHF. The CDR3 region has the DNA TGTGCCAGCAGTACGGGGGGCGAAAAATATAGCAATCAGCCCCAGCATTTT.